The T cell receptor beta chain described here comes from a study of CD8 T cells in Susac syndrome. Random hexamers were used to reverse transcribe the RNA input (roughly 0.5 to 1 ug). One entry per CDR3 protein results from TCRdb running MiXCR on the immunoSEQ multiplex PCR reads. The sample comprises under 95,000 distinct CDR3 sequences, approximately 95% of which are singletons, and approximately 0.47% rests with the top ten. In germline, CDR1 is SQVTM, CDR2 ANQGSEA. The CDR3 contains 13 residues. Trimming shortened V by 4 bases and J by 4 bases, and 14 bases separated the two germline ends. In its sample, this clonotype was seen once.

The sequenced sample consisted of CD8+ T cells from PBMCs. The genes are TRBV29-1 and TRBJ2-7; a weak D match, TRBD2 (6 bases). The receptor's source is a human donor with Susac syndrome. This chain's CDR3 is CSVVAREEYEQYF. CDR3 nucleotides: TGCAGCGTTGTAGCCAGGGAGGAATACGAGCAGTACTTC.